The next 10 T cell receptor beta chains were all read from a single sample in a study of blood T cell repertoires in COVID-19 (dated by TCRdb to 2019 to 2021). The receptor library was made with the immunoSEQ multiplex PCR assay. This immuneACCESS table, as held by TCRdb, lists in-frame sequences with V and J called but not all clones. Of the missing ones, under half trace to an unresolved V gene in checked studies; the others have no known cause. For this sample there are about 410,000 clones; about 89% appear just once. 1.5% to 1.9% of the sample goes to the ten largest clones. The sample taken for sequencing was peripheral blood. The origin of the receptors is a middle-aged woman with COVID-19, enrolled during active disease.

The chain uses TRBV25-1 and TRBJ2-7; 9 nucleotides agree with TRBD1. CDR1 is MGHDK and CDR2 is SYGVNS in the germline V gene. The CDR3 length is 15 residues. The V and J ends lost 4 bases and 6 bases, in that order; junction bases with no gene match: 10. This CDR3 reads CASSGVGTGTLEQYF. CDR3 DNA sequence: TGTGCCAGCAGTGGAGTCGGGACAGGGACTCTCGAGCAGTACTTC.

This chain uses TRBV14 with TRBJ2-7; 9 bases agree with TRBD1. CDR3 size: 14 residues. V was pared by 9 bases and J by 5 bases, with 11 bases of the junction left unmatched. Per germline, CDR1 SGHDN and CDR2 FVKESK. The CDR3 DNA sequence: TGTGCCAGGGGCCCGGACAGGGGTTACCACGAGCAGTACTTC. Encoded protein: CARGPDRGYHEQYF.

This chain connects TRBV19 to TRBJ1-1, with a tentative D call TRBD1 (5 bases). CDR1 is LNHDA, CDR2 SQIVND, per germline (reference sequence). V lost 7 bases, J lost 7 bases, and 10 bases lay in between. The CDR3 contains 11 residues. The CDR3: CASIGGGEAFF. CDR3 DNA: TGTGCCAGTATCGGGGGGGGTGAAGCTTTCTTT.

The chain links TRBV29-1 to TRBJ2-7; TRBD1 aligns across 9 bases. The trim removed 7 bases at V and 3 bases at J, leaving 7 bases unmatched. This CDR3 is built from 13 residues. Per the germline V gene, CDR1 is SQVTM and CDR2 is ANQGSEA. The CDR3 coding sequence is TGCAGCGGGTCGTTGGGACAGGGCTACGAGCAGTACTTC. It is translated as CSGSLGQGYEQYF.

About this clone itself: Within the sample, other DNA sequences also encode this same CDR3. For the CDR3, the DNA is TGTGCCAGCAGCTTGGGACAGGGAGATGAAAAACTGTTTTTT. This gives the protein CASSLGQGDEKLFF. The rearrangement links TRBV5-6 to TRBJ1-4; 7 bases match TRBD1. CDR3 length equals 14 residues. Per the germline V gene, CDR1 is SGHDT and CDR2 is YYEEEE. The V and J ends lost 0 bases and 6 bases, in that order; junction bases with no gene match: 2.

The gene calls are TRBV9 and TRBJ2-2, with a possible D match to TRBD1 (6 bases). This CDR3 has 12 amino acids. Between the trimmed V and J ends, which lost 3 bases and 8 bases, there was a span of 8 bases. Germline V gene lookup returns CDR1 SGDLS and CDR2 YYNGEE. CDR3 sequence reads: CASSDGTGELFF. Here the CDR3 DNA reads TGTGCCAGCAGCGACGGGACAGGGGAGCTGTTTTTT.

This chain connects TRBV7-3 to TRBJ1-2; 7 positions agree with TRBD1. Germline values: CDR1 SGHTA, CDR2 FQGTGA. The CDR3 runs 15 residues. V trimming: 4 bases; J trimming: 8 bases; junction bases outside the gene matches: 13. The CDR3 DNA reads as TGTGCCAGCAGCTCCACGAGGTCCGCAGGGGGAGGCTACACCTTC. This encodes CASSSTRSAGGGYTF.

As concerns this clone: At one of its ends the junction is not consistent with the germline gene, which may arise from a read error. The chain uses TRBV7-7 and TRBJ2-3; 8 bases fit TRBD2. CDR3 length equals 14 residues. Per germline, CDR1 SSHAT and CDR2 FNYEAQ (reference sequence). The CDR3 sequence is CASSRGGQGDTQYF. The CDR3 bases are TGTGCTAGCAGTCGGGGGGGCCAGGGAGATACGCAGTATTTT.

The J gene is TRBJ1-1, the V gene TRBV29-1, with 7 bases identical to TRBD1. The CDR3 length is 13 residues. Looked up from germline, CDR1 is SQVTM and CDR2 is ANQGSEA. V lost 7 bases to trimming and J lost 0 bases; unmatched junction nucleotides: 5. Written as DNA, the CDR3 is TGCAGCGGGGGACAGTTCATGAACACTGAAGCTTTCTTT. Its translation: CSGGQFMNTEAFF.

The V gene is TRBV19, the J gene TRBJ1-4; maybe TRBD1 (6 bases). Germline V CDR1 and CDR2: LNHDA, SQIVND (reference sequence). V was cut by 5 bases and J by 5 bases, with 15 bases left in between. The CDR3 covers 15 residues. The DNA for the CDR3 is TGTGCCAGTAGTCCAGGCGGGGGGCAAAATGAAAAACTGTTTTTT. This gives the protein CASSPGGGQNEKLFF. The variable domain in full, completed from reference TRBV19 and TRBJ1-4, reads DGGITQSPKYLFRKEGQNVTLSCEQNLNHDAMYWYRQDPGQGLRLIYYSQIVNDFQKGDIAEGYSVSREKKESFPLTVTSAQKNPTAFYLCASSPGGGQNEKLFFGSGTQLSVL.